This entry is about one T cell receptor (beta chain). In this sample, this clone turned up once. Which antigen it targets is not known. There are no base qualities to consult, and no much larger clone falls within one base. This specimen comes from a study of cytomegalovirus exposure and HLA in healthy donors listed by TCRdb under 2017. As for the study more broadly: In an earlier analysis of approximately 640 of the donors, 250 to 300 Gb of sequence data and about 110 million unique TCR beta sequences from 150 million to 200 million T cells were reported. An early release covering 550 to 650 HLA-typed donors comprised 250 to 350 gigabases of sequencing data and roughly 85 million unique TCR sequences. Among the 398 genotyped donors, approximately 81% belonged to the genetic ancestry cluster associated with self-reported Caucasian donors. The study was designed to test whether signatures of past pathogen exposure could be identified by cataloging public T cell receptors. The T cell repertoires of several hundred subjects were profiled by immunosequencing and related to cytomegalovirus serostatus. Along with the roughly 610-subject first cohort, a separate validation cohort of around 110 different subjects was used. High-throughput TCR immunosequencing, statistical association of individual TCRs with disease status, and machine learning were combined to predict cytomegalovirus infection status. A later analysis re-analyzed previously published TCR beta repertoires from roughly 600 donors and added high-resolution HLA genotyping to study TCR occurrence patterns. In the later analysis, no new phenotypic data were used to find candidate immune exposures; instead, reliance was placed on TCR beta sequences and their occurrence across donors. To decide whether each TCR beta V gene segment behaved as functional or pseudogenic, an earlier analysis of 587 of the donors relied on high-throughput TCR beta sequencing. Donor age, sex, ethnicity and CMV serostatus were compiled together with the repertoire data. A later genetic analysis took genome-wide SNP genotypes for about three fifths of the 666 donors and used that subset as a discovery cohort. Every repertoire in the discovery cohort had been generated on one and the same sequencing platform. HLA typing included class I and class II loci at four-digit resolution. Typing coverage varied by locus: roughly 629-630 donors for A, B, C, DRB1 and DQB1; approximately 520 for DQA1; around 570 for DPA1; roughly 450 for DPB1. Roughly 5 DR-DQ haplotypes were handled as single units for association and clustering, since linkage in the cohort was strong. Among under 450 genotyped donors of the cohort, an average of approximately 230,000 unique TCR beta nucleotide sequences were sequenced per donor, roughly a sixth of them non-productive.

The investigation overall reported the following: For the cohort, immune exposure information was limited to CMV serostatus. In a later genetic analysis, fewer N-insertions in productive TCRs were reported among donors in an Asian-associated ancestry cluster than the roughly 700-donor mean. In vitro tests confirmed that a few of the cytomegalovirus-associated TCR beta chains recognize cytomegalovirus antigens. In this cohort, only TCR beta chains were sequenced, and detectable features were limited by the absence of alpha or paired-chain data. A further reported finding was that TCR beta sequences accurately predicted the HLA-A and HLA-B alleles for most subjects in the first cohort. According to a later analysis, TCR association rates differed among HLA loci, with DRB1 alleles showing the most associated TCRs and HLA-C alleles showing the fewest. HLA typing was unavailable for some donors at each locus, so association tests used only the typed subset. Presence/absence analyses assumed roughly uniform sequencing depth across donors, an assumption that may not hold. A later analysis associated about 17,000 TCR beta sequences with specific HLA alleles at a false discovery rate of 0.05. An association between a missense DCLRE1C variant and V-gene and J-gene trimming of TCR beta chains was found in a later genetic analysis and replicated in an independent cohort. In a later analysis, HLA-associated TCR beta chains showed more clonal expansion and lower generation probabilities than non-associated chains that were equally common. When HLA alleles, especially DR and DQ, strongly co-occurred, attributing TCR associations to individual alleles was difficult. In a later analysis, most CMV-associated TCR beta chains were found to appear HLA-restricted, with HLA associations seemingly driven largely by CMV exposure. Most TCR sequences were seen in very few donors, while some public TCRs were found in many individuals. The sequencing pipeline was judged likely to have produced a cluster of highly shared sequence variants as a technical artifact. Several of the top co-occurrence clusters appeared to be linked to parvovirus B19, influenza, CMV and Epstein-Barr virus, according to a later analysis. It was suggested by the authors that the approach could potentially be generalized to other disease states and immunological phenotypes. The study gave a list of about 160 TCR beta chains associated with cytomegalovirus. Because counts were too low, approximately 18 rarely observed V segments, including chromosome 9 orphons, were excluded from the earlier analysis of some 590 of the donors. Broadly in line with IMGT annotations, most TCR beta V segments showed up in productive rearrangements about 90% or about 30% of the time in an earlier analysis of several hundred of the donors. The classifier was reported to diagnose cytomegalovirus status with high specificity and sensitivity in both the original and validation cohorts. Correlated functional status among segregating V segments might be attributable to linkage disequilibrium, but an unknown experimental factor could not be ruled out.

To prepare the library, the immunoSEQ multiplex PCR assay was applied. The multiplex PCR relied on a mix of 60 forward primers for TCR Vbeta segments and 13 reverse primers for TCR Jbeta segments. The CDR3 region of rearranged TCR beta genes was amplified from genomic DNA with a multiplex PCR assay. The Illumina HiSeq System was used to sequence the amplified TCR beta libraries as 87-base-pair reads. Concerning the study's data processing: In a later analysis, tens of millions of unique TCR beta chains were counted across the approximately 640 repertoires, and approximately 11 million of these chains were shared by at least two donors. Raw reads were error-corrected and collapsed into unique sequences by a nearest-neighbor algorithm in which closely related sequences were merged to remove PCR and sequencing errors. To assign V, D and J gene segments, CDR3 sequences were aligned to IMGT reference sequences. For a sequence to be retained, at least a six-nucleotide match to both a V gene segment and a J gene segment was required. Rearrangements were called productive when the CDR3 lacked stop codons and stayed in frame with V and J; all others were non-productive. CDR3 was defined according to IMGT convention as the region running from the second conserved V-encoded cysteine to the conserved J-encoded phenylalanine. The earlier analysis of about 640 of the donors excluded any sequence lacking an unambiguous match to a single V gene segment. In an earlier analysis of a few hundred of the donors, V segments were called functional above 56.7% productive rearrangements and were called segregating when the between-donor standard deviation exceeded 5%. To diagnose cytomegalovirus status from the catalog of TCR beta chain sequences, a statistical classification framework was built. A later analysis assigned V and J genes by comparing TCR nucleotide sequences with IMGT/GENE-DB human TR gene sequences. The TCRdist pipeline was used in a later analysis to assign CDR3 sequences and most-parsimonious VDJ recombination scenarios. In a later analysis, each TCR beta chain was defined by its CDR3 amino acid sequence together with its V-gene family, and reads lacking a unique V-gene family were excluded. A later analysis removed 592 highly shared, low-generation-probability nucleotide sequences to deal with suspected cross-contamination and a sequencing artifact. A later analysis calculated a clonal expansion index for each public chain from normalized within-repertoire ranks of inferred template counts. In a later analysis, generation probabilities were computed using a VDJ recombination model fitted to out-of-frame rearrangements, and the results were checked against IGoR. In a later analysis, TCR-TCR, TCR-HLA and TCR-CMV co-occurrence was scored with hypergeometric tests, and a repertoire-size bias correction was applied to TCR pairs. A later analysis estimated false discovery rates by permuting HLA or CMV assignments 20 times. A later analysis grouped co-occurring TCRs with DBSCAN, adding TCRdist sequence similarity when clustering within HLA-allele-positive subsets. For co-occurrence clustering, repertoires with fewer than 30,000 or more than 120,000 public chains were excluded, along with 4 to 6 repertoires with anomalous nucleotide sharing. TCRdb re-hosts the immuneACCESS table, in-frame sequences only. Its copies lack some clones; in the studies checked, an unresolved V gene accounts for under half of them, and the cause for the rest is not known. That table supplies the V and J calls and clone size; D and trimming were determined from the DNA. In all, the sample holds about 44,000 clones, and approximately 90% of those were seen once. Clones ranked in the top ten supply around 8% of the sample.

The cohort comprised 670 or so healthy bone marrow donors. At the time of sampling, all cohort members were nominally healthy, though unrecorded immune exposures were likely present. The donor was CMV seropositive and belonged to the group of about 290 seropositive cohort members. Each donor provided a peripheral blood sample, and peripheral blood mononuclear cells were used for TCR beta sequencing. The Qiagen DNeasy Blood Extraction Kit was used to extract genomic DNA from the blood cell samples. The sequence came from a woman between 40 and 55 years old in good health and CMV-seropositive. Sample: PBMCs.

The CDR3 corresponds to CASSPMGTAQETQYF. In nucleotide form, the sequence is TGTGCCAGCAGCCCAATGGGGACAGCACAAGAGACCCAGTACTTC. The chain is encoded by TRBV7-9 joined to TRBJ2-5; 7 nucleotides in the junction match TRBD1. The CDR3 goes from the cysteine to the phenylalanine over 15 residues. Only the CDR3 DNA is retained, 45 bases long and in frame from the first base. Clipping removes 5 bases from V and 2 bases from J, with 8 as the unmatched junction base count. As encoded in the germline V gene (reference sequence), CDR1 is SEHNR while CDR2 is FQNEAQ.